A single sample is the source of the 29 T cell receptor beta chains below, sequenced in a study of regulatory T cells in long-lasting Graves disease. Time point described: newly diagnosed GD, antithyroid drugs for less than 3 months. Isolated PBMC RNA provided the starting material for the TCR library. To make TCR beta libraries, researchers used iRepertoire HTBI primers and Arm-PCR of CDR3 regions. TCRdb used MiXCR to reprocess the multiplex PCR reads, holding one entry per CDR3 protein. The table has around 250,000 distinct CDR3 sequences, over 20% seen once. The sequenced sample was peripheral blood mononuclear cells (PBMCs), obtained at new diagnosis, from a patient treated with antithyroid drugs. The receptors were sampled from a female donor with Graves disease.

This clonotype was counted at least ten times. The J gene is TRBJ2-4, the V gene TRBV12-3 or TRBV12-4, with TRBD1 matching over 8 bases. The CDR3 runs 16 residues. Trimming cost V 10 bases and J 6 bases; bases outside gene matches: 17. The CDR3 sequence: CATSPYPGQGRNIQYF. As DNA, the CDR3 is TGTGCCACCAGCCCTTATCCCGGACAGGGAAGAAACATTCAGTACTTC.

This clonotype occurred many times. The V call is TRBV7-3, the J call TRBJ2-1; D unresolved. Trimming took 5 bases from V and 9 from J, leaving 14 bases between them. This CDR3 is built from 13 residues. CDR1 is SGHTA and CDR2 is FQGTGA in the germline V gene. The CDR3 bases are TGTGCCAGCAGCCCGGACCCCAGGAGTGAGCAGTTCTTC. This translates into CASSPDPRSEQFF.

Written as DNA, the CDR3 is TGTGCCAGCAATCTCCGGGCTACCGGGGAGCTGTTTTTT. Protein sequence: CASNLRATGELFF. The gene calls are TRBV5-6 and TRBJ2-2; D not resolved. The CDR3 runs to 13 residues. Germline V gene sequence: CDR1 SGHDT, CDR2 YYEEEE. Trimming shortened V by 6 bases and J by 5 bases, and 11 bases separated the two germline ends.

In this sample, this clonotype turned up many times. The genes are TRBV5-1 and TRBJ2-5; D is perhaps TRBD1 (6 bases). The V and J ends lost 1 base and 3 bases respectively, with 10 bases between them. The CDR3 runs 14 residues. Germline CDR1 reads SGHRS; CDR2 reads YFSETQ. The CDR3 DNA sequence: TGCGCCAGCAGCTTGTCCCGGACAGAAGAGACCCAGTACTTC. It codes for CASSLSRTEETQYF.

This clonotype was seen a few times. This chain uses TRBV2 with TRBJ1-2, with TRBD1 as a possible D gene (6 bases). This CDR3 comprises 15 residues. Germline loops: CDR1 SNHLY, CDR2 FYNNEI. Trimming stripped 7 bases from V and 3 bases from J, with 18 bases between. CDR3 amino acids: CASTRDRDTYYGYTF. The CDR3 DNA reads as TGTGCCAGCACCCGGGACCGGGACACGTACTATGGCTACACCTTC.

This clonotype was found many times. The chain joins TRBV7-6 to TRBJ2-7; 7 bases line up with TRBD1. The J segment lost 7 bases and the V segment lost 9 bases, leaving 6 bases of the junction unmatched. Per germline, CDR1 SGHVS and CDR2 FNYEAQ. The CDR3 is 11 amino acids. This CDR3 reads CASSTGEEQYF. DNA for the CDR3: TGTGCCAGTTCAACAGGGGAAGAGCAGTACTTC.

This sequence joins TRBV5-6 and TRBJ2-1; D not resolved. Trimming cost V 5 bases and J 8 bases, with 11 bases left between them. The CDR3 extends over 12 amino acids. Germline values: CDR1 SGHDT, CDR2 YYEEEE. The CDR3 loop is CASSLVPHEQFF. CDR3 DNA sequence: TGTGCCAGCAGTCTTGTCCCTCATGAGCAGTTCTTC.

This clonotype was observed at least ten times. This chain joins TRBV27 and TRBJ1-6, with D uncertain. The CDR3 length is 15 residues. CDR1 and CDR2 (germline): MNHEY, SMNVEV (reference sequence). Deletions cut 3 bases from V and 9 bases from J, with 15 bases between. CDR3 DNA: TGTGCCAGCAGTTTTTGGGGAACGTTCGGTTCACCCCTCCACTTT. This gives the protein CASSFWGTFGSPLHF.

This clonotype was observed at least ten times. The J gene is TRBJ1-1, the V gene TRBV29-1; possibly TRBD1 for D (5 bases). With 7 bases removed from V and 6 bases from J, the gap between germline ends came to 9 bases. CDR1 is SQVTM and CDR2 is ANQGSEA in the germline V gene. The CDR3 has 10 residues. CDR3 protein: CSARDAEAFF. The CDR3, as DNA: TGCAGCGCCCGGGACGCTGAAGCTTTCTTT.

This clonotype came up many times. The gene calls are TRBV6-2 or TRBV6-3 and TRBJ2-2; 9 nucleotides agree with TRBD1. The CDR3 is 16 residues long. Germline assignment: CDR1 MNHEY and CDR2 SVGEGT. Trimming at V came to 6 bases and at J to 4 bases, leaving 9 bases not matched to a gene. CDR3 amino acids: CASSPWGQGSTGELFF. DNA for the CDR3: TGTGCCAGCAGCCCTTGGGGACAGGGCTCCACCGGGGAGCTGTTTTTT.

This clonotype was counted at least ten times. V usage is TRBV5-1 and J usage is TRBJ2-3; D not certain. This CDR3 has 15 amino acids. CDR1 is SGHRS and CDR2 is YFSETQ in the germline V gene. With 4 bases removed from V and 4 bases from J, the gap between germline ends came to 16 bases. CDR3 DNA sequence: TGCGCCAGCAGCCCTTTAGGACGTATGTCAGATACGCAGTATTTT. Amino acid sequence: CASSPLGRMSDTQYF.

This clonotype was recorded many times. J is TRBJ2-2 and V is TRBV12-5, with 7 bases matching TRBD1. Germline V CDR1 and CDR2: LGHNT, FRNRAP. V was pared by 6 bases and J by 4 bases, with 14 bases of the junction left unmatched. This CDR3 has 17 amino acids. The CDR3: CASGSTLSGTATGELFF. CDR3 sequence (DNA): TGTGCTAGTGGGTCGACACTTTCCGGGACAGCCACCGGGGAGCTGTTTTTT. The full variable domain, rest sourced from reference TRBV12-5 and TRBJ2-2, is DARVTQTPRHKVTEMGQEVTMRCQPILGHNTVFWYRQTMMQGLELLAYFRNRAPLDDSGMPKDRFSAEMPDATLATLKIQPSEPRDSAVYFCASGSTLSGTATGELFFGEGSRLTVL.

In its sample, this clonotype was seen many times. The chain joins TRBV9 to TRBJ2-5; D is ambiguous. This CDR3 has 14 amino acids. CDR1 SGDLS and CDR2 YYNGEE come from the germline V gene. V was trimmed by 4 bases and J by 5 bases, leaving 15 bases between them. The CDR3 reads CASSYGVLGETQYF. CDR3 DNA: TGTGCCAGCAGCTATGGAGTCCTCGGGGAGACCCAGTACTTC.

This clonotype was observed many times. DNA for the CDR3: TGTGCCAGCAGCCTCTCCCCTGGAGCCTACGAGCAGTACTTC. Protein product: CASSLSPGAYEQYF. This chain uses TRBV5-5 with TRBJ2-7; D is unclear. Germline V lookup: CDR1 SGHKS, CDR2 YYEKEE (reference sequence). V lost 4 bases and J 2 bases, leaving 13 bases between the germline ends. The CDR3 runs to 14 residues.

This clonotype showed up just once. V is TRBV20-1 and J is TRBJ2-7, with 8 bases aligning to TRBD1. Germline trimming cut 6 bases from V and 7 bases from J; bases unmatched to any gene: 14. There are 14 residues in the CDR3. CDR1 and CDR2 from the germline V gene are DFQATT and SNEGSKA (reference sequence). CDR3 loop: CSAFGQGNTGEQYF. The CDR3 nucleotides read TGCAGTGCCTTCGGACAGGGAAACACCGGGGAGCAGTACTTC.

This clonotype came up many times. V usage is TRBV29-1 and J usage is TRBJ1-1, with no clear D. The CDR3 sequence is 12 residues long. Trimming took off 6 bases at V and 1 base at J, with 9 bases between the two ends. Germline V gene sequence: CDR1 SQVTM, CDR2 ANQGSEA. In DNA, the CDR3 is TGCAGCGTATCCAAGCAGAACACTGAAGCTTTCTTT. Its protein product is CSVSKQNTEAFF. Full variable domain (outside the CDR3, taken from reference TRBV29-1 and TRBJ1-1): SAVISQKPSRDICQRGTSLTIQCQVDSQVTMMFWYRQQPGQSLTLIATANQGSEATYESGFVIDKFPISRPNLTFSTLTVSNMSPEDSSIYLCSVSKQNTEAFFGQGTRLTVV.

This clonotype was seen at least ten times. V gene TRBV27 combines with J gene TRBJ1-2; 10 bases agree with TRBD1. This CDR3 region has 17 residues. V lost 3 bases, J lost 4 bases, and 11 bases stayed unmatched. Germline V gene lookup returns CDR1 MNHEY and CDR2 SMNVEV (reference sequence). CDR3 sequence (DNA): TGTGCCAGCAGTTTCAGACCACCGGGACAGGGGACCTATGGCTACACCTTC. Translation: CASSFRPPGQGTYGYTF.

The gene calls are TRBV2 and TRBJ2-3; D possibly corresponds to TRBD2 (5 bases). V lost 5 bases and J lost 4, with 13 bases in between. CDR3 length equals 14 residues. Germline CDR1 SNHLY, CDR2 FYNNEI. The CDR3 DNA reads TGTGCCAGCAGTATCTTTCGGGGAGCAGATACGCAGTATTTT. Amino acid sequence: CASSIFRGADTQYF.

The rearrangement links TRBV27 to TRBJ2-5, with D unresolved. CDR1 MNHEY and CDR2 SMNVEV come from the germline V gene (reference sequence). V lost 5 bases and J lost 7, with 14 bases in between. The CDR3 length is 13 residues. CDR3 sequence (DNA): TGTGCCAGCAGTCCGTCGCTTTTAGGGACCCAGTACTTC. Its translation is CASSPSLLGTQYF.

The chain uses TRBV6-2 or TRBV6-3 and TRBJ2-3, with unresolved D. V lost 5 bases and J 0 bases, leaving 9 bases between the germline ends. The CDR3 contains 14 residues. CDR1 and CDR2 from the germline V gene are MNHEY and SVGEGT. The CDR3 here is CASSGRDSTDTQYF. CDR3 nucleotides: TGTGCCAGCAGTGGAAGGGATAGCACAGATACGCAGTATTTT.

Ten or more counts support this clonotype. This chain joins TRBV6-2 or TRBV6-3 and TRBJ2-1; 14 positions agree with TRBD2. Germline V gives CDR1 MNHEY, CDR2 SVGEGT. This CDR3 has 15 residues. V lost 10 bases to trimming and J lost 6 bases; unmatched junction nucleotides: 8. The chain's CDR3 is CATLSGLAGGNEQFF. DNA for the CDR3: TGTGCCACCCTATCCGGACTAGCGGGGGGCAATGAGCAGTTCTTC.

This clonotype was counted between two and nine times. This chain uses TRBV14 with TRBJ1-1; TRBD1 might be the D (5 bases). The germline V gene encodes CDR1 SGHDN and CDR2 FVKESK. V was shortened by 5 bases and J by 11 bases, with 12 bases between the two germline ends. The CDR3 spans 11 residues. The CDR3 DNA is TGTGCCAGCAGCGATACAGGAGGCGCTTTCTTT. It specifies CASSDTGGAFF. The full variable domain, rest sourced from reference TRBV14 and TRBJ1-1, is EAGVTQFPSHSVIEKGQTVTLRCDPISGHDNLYWYRRVMGKEIKFLLHFVKESKQDESGMPNNRFLAERTGGTYSTLKVQPAELEDSGVYFCASSDTGGAFFGQGTRLTVV.

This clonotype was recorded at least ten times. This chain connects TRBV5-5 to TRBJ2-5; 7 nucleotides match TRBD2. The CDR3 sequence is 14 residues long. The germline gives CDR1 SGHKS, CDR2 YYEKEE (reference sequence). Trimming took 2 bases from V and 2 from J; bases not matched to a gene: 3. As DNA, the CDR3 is TGTGCCAGCAGCTTTTGGGGGGGACAAGAGACCCAGTACTTC. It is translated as CASSFWGGQETQYF.

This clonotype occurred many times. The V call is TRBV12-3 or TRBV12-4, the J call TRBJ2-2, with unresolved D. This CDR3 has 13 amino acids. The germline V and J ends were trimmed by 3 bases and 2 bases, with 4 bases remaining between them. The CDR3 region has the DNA TGTGCCAGCAGTTTTTATAACACCGGGGAGCTGTTTTTT. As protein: CASSFYNTGELFF.

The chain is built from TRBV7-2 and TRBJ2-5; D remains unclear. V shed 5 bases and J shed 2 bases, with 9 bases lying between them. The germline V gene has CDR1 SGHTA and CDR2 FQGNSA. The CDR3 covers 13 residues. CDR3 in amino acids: CASSTRRQETQYF. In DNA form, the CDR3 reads TGTGCCAGCAGCACCCGACGACAAGAGACCCAGTACTTC.

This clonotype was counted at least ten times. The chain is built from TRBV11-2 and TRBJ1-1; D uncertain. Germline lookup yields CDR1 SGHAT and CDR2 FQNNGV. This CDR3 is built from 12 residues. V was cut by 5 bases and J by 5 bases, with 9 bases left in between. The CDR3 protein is CASSPFDTEAFF. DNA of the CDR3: TGTGCCAGCAGCCCCTTTGATACTGAAGCTTTCTTT.

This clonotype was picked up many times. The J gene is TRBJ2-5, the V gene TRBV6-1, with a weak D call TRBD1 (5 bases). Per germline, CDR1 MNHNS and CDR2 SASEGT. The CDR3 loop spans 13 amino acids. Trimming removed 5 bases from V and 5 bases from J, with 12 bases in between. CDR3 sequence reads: CASSPGQDETQYF. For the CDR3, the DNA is TGTGCCAGCAGTCCCGGACAAGACGAGACCCAGTACTTC.

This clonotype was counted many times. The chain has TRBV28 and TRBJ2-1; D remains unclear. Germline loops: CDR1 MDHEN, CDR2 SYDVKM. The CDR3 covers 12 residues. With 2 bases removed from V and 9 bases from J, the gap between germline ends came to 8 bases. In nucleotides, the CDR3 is TGTGCCAGCAGTTTACAGGTCCCTGAGCAGTTCTTC. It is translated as CASSLQVPEQFF.

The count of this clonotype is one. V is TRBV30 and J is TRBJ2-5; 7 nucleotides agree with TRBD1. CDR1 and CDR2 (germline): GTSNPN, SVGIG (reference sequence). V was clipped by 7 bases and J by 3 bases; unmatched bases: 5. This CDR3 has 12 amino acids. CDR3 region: CAFGTAEETQYF. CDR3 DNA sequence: TGTGCCTTCGGGACAGCGGAAGAGACCCAGTACTTC.